Listed below are T cell receptor beta chains from one sample, sequenced in a study of blood T cells in healthy people across ages. One entry per CDR3 protein results from TCRdb running MiXCR on the 5' RACE reads. Of about 400,000 distinct CDR3 sequences listed, roughly half are singletons. Sequencing used blood. Receptor source: a man aged 55 to 70 in good health. Both conserved end residues are part of each CDR3. D genes are given only for firm matches. Rows give clone size only sometimes, using once, few, many, or a class for an expanded clone.

J gene: TRBJ2-3
V gene: TRBV7-2
D gene: NA
clone size: NA
CDR3 DNA: TGTGCCAGCAGCTTTTACGCCAATACGCAGTATTTT
CDR3 protein: CASSFYANTQYF

J gene: TRBJ2-5
V gene: TRBV5-1
D gene: TRBD1
clone size: NA
CDR3 DNA: TGCGCCAGCAGCGGGGGACAGGGTGTATACAATAAGCAGTACTTC
CDR3 protein: CASSGGQGVYNKQYF

J gene: TRBJ2-7
V gene: TRBV2
D gene: TRBD1
clone size: NA
CDR3 DNA: TGTGCCAGCAGTGATTGGACAGGGGGCCACGAGCAGTACTTC
CDR3 protein: CASSDWTGGHEQYF

J gene: TRBJ1-2
V gene: TRBV29-1
D gene: NA
clone size: NA
CDR3 DNA: TGCAGCGTTGAGGGGGTGGAGGGGCCCTTCGGCTACACCTTC
CDR3 protein: CSVEGVEGPFGYTF

J gene: TRBJ2-5
V gene: TRBV5-1
D gene: TRBD2
clone size: NA
CDR3 DNA: TGCGCCAGCAGCTTGGTTGTCTCTGGGACTAGCGGGCCCCAAGAGACCCAGTACTTC
CDR3 protein: CASSLVVSGTSGPQETQYF

J gene: TRBJ1-5
V gene: TRBV20-1
D gene: TRBD1
clone size: many
CDR3 DNA: TGCAGTGCTAGAGATTGGCGGGACAGAAATCAGCCCCAGCATTTT
CDR3 protein: CSARDWRDRNQPQHF

J gene: TRBJ2-3
V gene: TRBV6-5
D gene: TRBD2
clone size: NA
CDR3 DNA: TGTGCCAGCAGTGACGGGCCCGGGAGGGATACGCAGTATTTT
CDR3 protein: CASSDGPGRDTQYF

J gene: TRBJ2-3
V gene: TRBV29-1
D gene: NA
clone size: NA
CDR3 DNA: TGCAGCGCCGGAGGGGAGGGGGGAGCCACGGATACGCAGTATTTT
CDR3 protein: CSAGGEGGATDTQYF

J gene: TRBJ2-1
V gene: TRBV28
D gene: TRBD2
clone size: NA
CDR3 DNA: TGTGCCAGCAGTTCTAGCGGGAGGGCCAGTGAGCAGTTCTTC
CDR3 protein: CASSSSGRASEQFF

J gene: TRBJ2-3
V gene: TRBV4-2
D gene: TRBD2
clone size: NA
CDR3 DNA: TGTGCCAGCAGCCAAGATTATCGGGGGGGCGTAGATACGCAGTATTTT
CDR3 protein: CASSQDYRGGVDTQYF

J gene: TRBJ1-2
V gene: TRBV20-1
D gene: NA
clone size: NA
CDR3 DNA: TGCAGTGCCCTCCGGGACAACTTTAACTATGGCTACACCTTC
CDR3 protein: CSALRDNFNYGYTF

J gene: TRBJ1-5
V gene: TRBV7-2
D gene: NA
clone size: NA
CDR3 DNA: TGTGCCAGCAGCTTAGATTTAGGGGCCTCAGGAAATCAGCCCCAGCATTTT
CDR3 protein: CASSLDLGASGNQPQHF

J gene: TRBJ2-3
V gene: TRBV4-1
D gene: NA
clone size: NA
CDR3 DNA: TGCGCCAGCAGCCAAGAAGGAGCAGGTACGCAGTATTTT
CDR3 protein: CASSQEGAGTQYF

J gene: TRBJ2-3
V gene: TRBV7-2
D gene: TRBD2
clone size: many
CDR3 DNA: TGTGCCAGCAGCCCGCCGCGGGGGGGGTCAGATACGCAGTATTTT
CDR3 protein: CASSPPRGGSDTQYF

J gene: TRBJ2-7
V gene: TRBV20-1
D gene: TRBD2
clone size: NA
CDR3 DNA: TGCAGTGCTAGAGATAGTGCGCGGGGGTCCCCCTACGAGCAGTACTTC
CDR3 protein: CSARDSARGSPYEQYF

J gene: TRBJ2-7
V gene: TRBV29-1
D gene: TRBD1
clone size: NA
CDR3 DNA: TGCAGCGTTGTCCCGGGACAGGGGGCCGAGCAGTACTTC
CDR3 protein: CSVVPGQGAEQYF

J gene: TRBJ1-2
V gene: TRBV7-9
D gene: NA
clone size: few
CDR3 DNA: TGTGCCAGCAGCCCAGAGCACTATGGCTACACCTTC
CDR3 protein: CASSPEHYGYTF

J gene: TRBJ2-1
V gene: TRBV29-1
D gene: NA
clone size: NA
CDR3 DNA: TGCAGCGTTGTTTTAGAGGGAACCTACAATGAGCAGTTCTTC
CDR3 protein: CSVVLEGTYNEQFF

J gene: TRBJ2-7
V gene: TRBV6-5
D gene: NA
clone size: once
CDR3 DNA: TGTGCCAGCAGTGCCTCGGTTAGCCCAGGCTACGAGCAGTACTTC
CDR3 protein: CASSASVSPGYEQYF

J gene: TRBJ1-2
V gene: TRBV6-2/TRBV6-3
D gene: TRBD1
clone size: many
CDR3 DNA: TGTGCCAGCAGTTCCTTCCCTGGGGACAGGGACTATGGCTACACCTTC
CDR3 protein: CASSSFPGDRDYGYTF

J gene: TRBJ2-5
V gene: TRBV11-2
D gene: NA
clone size: NA
CDR3 DNA: TGTGCCAGCAACCCTCCGGGAAATCAAGAGACCCAGTACTTC
CDR3 protein: CASNPPGNQETQYF

J gene: TRBJ2-5
V gene: TRBV11-3
D gene: NA
clone size: NA
CDR3 DNA: TGTGCCAGCAGCCCTAAAGGGGATAGCTCCTACAATGAGCAGTACTTC
CDR3 protein: CASSPKGDSSYNEQYF

J gene: TRBJ1-1
V gene: TRBV20-1
D gene: NA
clone size: few
CDR3 DNA: TGCAGTGCCCGGCCCGACACTGAAGCTTTCTTT
CDR3 protein: CSARPDTEAFF

J gene: TRBJ2-3
V gene: TRBV3-1
D gene: TRBD1
clone size: NA
CDR3 DNA: TGTGCCAGCAGCCGCGGACAGGGTCTCACAGATACGCAGTATTTT
CDR3 protein: CASSRGQGLTDTQYF

J gene: TRBJ1-6
V gene: TRBV20-1
D gene: TRBD1
clone size: many
CDR3 DNA: TGCAGTGCCAGGGACAGTACTAGCACCCGCTCCTATAATTCACCCCTCCACTTT
CDR3 protein: CSARDSTSTRSYNSPLHF

J gene: TRBJ2-7
V gene: TRBV20-1
D gene: TRBD1
clone size: many
CDR3 DNA: TGCAGTGCTAGTGGGACAGGCTACGAGCAGTACTTC
CDR3 protein: CSASGTGYEQYF

J gene: TRBJ2-7
V gene: TRBV28
D gene: NA
clone size: NA
CDR3 DNA: TGTGCAGCCAACGGGGGCCGCTACGAGCAGTACTTC
CDR3 protein: CAANGGRYEQYF

J gene: TRBJ2-7
V gene: TRBV7-8
D gene: NA
clone size: few
CDR3 DNA: TGTGCCAGCAGCTTAGACGCATGGAGTTACGAGCAGTACTTC
CDR3 protein: CASSLDAWSYEQYF

J gene: TRBJ2-2
V gene: TRBV5-1
D gene: TRBD2
clone size: NA
CDR3 DNA: TGCGCCAGCAGCTTGACCCTAGCGGGGGCGAACACCGGGGAGCTGTTTTTT
CDR3 protein: CASSLTLAGANTGELFF

J gene: TRBJ2-7
V gene: TRBV28
D gene: TRBD1
clone size: NA
CDR3 DNA: TGTGCCAGCAGTTCCCCGGGACAGCTTGACTCCTACGAGCAGTACTTC
CDR3 protein: CASSSPGQLDSYEQYF

J gene: TRBJ1-1
V gene: TRBV4-1
D gene: NA
clone size: NA
CDR3 DNA: TGCGCCAGCAGCCAAGGTACAAAGTGGGGAGCCGGGGACACTGAAGCTTTCTTT
CDR3 protein: CASSQGTKWGAGDTEAFF

J gene: TRBJ2-2
V gene: TRBV20-1
D gene: NA
clone size: NA
CDR3 DNA: TGCAGTGCGAGTCCGGGACTTGGAACCGGGGAGTTGTTTTTT
CDR3 protein: CSASPGLGTGELFF

J gene: TRBJ2-3
V gene: TRBV28
D gene: TRBD2
clone size: many
CDR3 DNA: TGTGCCAGCACCACCTGGGGAGCGGGAGAGGCAGATACGCAGTATTTT
CDR3 protein: CASTTWGAGEADTQYF

J gene: TRBJ1-6
V gene: TRBV20-1
D gene: NA
clone size: NA
CDR3 DNA: TGCAGTGCTAGGGGCAGGGCTAATTCACCCCTCCACTTT
CDR3 protein: CSARGRANSPLHF

J gene: TRBJ2-4
V gene: TRBV5-6
D gene: NA
clone size: NA
CDR3 DNA: TGTGCCAGCAGCTTGGCGCCTAGCGCTTACTGCCAGCAGTACTTC
CDR3 protein: CASSLAPSAYCQQYF

J gene: TRBJ1-4
V gene: TRBV25-1
D gene: TRBD1
clone size: NA
CDR3 DNA: TGCGCCAGCCTCCCGGGACAGGGGGCAACTAGTGAAAAACTGTTTTTT
CDR3 protein: CASLPGQGATSEKLFF

J gene: TRBJ2-2
V gene: TRBV25-1
D gene: TRBD1
clone size: once
CDR3 DNA: TGTGCCAGCAGTGAAAGGACAGGGGTCACCGGGGAGCTGTTTTTT
CDR3 protein: CASSERTGVTGELFF